The source of this TCR beta chain is a study of T cell responses to AZD1222 COVID-19 vaccine. Findings of the study overall: Dominant at 160-218 and 743-854, vaccine-associated CD4 TCRs also spanned spike. A reported finding is that nearly half of spike-specific TCRs target unmutated variant regions. Repertoires were obtained solely post-peak T cell response.

Second-dose intervals of approximately 4 or approximately 12 weeks were pooled. Looked up from germline, CDR1 is MNHEY and CDR2 is SVGAGI. The CDR3 spans 15 residues. Between the trimmed V and J ends, which lost 0 bases and 8 bases, there was a span of 16 bases. This clone was seen a handful of times. Its antigen is as yet unknown. Only in-frame clones appear in the TCRdb table, and some are missing; sequencing was by immunoSEQ multiplex PCR. Of around 140,000 clones detected, over 90% appear once; the ten largest clones hold roughly 3.6%. The sequence came from an adult who received the AZD1222 COVID-19 vaccine. Sequencing was performed on peripheral blood, taken 28 days after the second AZD1222 dose. V gene TRBV6-5 combines with J gene TRBJ1-2; D might be TRBD1 (6 bases). As DNA, the CDR3 is TGTGCCAGCAGTTACTCTTACTCCAAACAGGGAGGCTACACCTTC. As protein: CASSYSYSKQGGYTF.